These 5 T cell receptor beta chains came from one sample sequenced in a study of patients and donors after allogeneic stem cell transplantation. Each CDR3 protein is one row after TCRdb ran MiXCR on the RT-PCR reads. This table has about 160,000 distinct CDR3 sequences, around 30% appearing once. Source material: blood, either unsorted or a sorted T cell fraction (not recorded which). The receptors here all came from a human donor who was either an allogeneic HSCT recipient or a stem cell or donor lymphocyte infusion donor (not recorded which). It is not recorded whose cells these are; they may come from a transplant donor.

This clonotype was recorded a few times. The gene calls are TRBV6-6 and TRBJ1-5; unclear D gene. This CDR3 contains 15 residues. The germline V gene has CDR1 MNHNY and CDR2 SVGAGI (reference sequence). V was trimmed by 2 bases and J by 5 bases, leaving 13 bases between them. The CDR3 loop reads CASSYGNGVDQPQHF. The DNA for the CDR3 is TGTGCCAGCAGTTACGGGAACGGGGTCGATCAGCCCCAGCATTTT.

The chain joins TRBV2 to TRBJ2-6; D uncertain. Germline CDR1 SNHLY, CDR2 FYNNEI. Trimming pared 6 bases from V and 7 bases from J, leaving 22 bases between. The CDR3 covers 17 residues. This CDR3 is CASRWSRTPGLANVLTF. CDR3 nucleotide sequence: TGTGCCAGCAGATGGAGCAGGACCCCTGGGCTTGCCAACGTCCTGACTTTC. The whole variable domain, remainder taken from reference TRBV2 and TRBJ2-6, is EPEVTQTPSHQVTQMGQEVILRCVPISNHLYFYWYRQILGQKVEFLVSFYNNEISEKSEIFDDQFSVERPDGSNFTLKIRSTKLEDSAMYFCASRWSRTPGLANVLTFGAGSRLTVL.

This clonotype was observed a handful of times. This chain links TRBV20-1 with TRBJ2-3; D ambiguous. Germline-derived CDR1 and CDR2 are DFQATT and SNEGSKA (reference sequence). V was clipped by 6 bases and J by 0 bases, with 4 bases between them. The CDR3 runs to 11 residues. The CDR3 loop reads CSASSTDTQYF. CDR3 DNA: TGCAGTGCCTCCAGCACAGATACGCAGTATTTT.

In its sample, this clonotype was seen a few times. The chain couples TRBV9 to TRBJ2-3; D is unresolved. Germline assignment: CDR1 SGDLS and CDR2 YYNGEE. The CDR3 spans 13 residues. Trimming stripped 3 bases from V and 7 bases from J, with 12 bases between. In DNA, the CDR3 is TGTGCCAGCAGCGCCCTTGGCGGCTATACGCAGTATTTT. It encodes CASSALGGYTQYF.

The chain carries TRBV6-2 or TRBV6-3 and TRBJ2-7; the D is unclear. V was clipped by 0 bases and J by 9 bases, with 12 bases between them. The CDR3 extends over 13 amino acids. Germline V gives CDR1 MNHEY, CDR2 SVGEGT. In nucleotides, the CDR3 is TGTGCCAGCAGTTACTCGGCGTTAATTGGGCAGTACTTC. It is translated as CASSYSALIGQYF.